This record looks at one T cell receptor beta chain sequence and its context. The sample belongs to a study of blood T cell repertoires in COVID-19. Whole-study context: There were acute and convalescent COVID-19 samples, and they came from the United States, Italy and Spain.

Original handling: The authors estimated nucleated cell counts from reference gene primer amplification. Sequencing was performed with immunoSEQ multiplex PCR; in TCRdb, only in-frame clones are kept and a portion is missing. That table is the source of V, J and clone size, and D and trimming were worked out from the DNA. Of about 190,000 clones listed, 70% to 90% are singletons. This CDR3 spans 14 amino acids. Per the germline V gene, CDR1 is GTSNPN and CDR2 is SVGIG (reference sequence). Trimming cost V 2 bases and J 6 bases; bases outside gene matches: 6. The sample was peripheral blood. The sequence was collected from a woman aged 40 to 50 who had recovered from COVID-19. The rearrangement links TRBV30 to TRBJ2-1, with TRBD2 identical over 8 bases. The CDR3 sequence: CAWSPGGGLNEQFF. DNA of the CDR3: TGTGCCTGGAGTCCCGGGGGGGGACTCAATGAGCAGTTCTTC.